The 2 T cell receptor beta chains listed next were all sequenced from one sample in a study of OX40 agonist ivuxolimab in advanced cancers. Some clones are missing from TCRdb's copy, which holds only in-frame ones; the method was immunoSEQ multiplex PCR. The sample contains around 83,000 clones, 91% of which appear only once. The source material was CD4+ or CD8+ T cells sorted from blood, sampled in a trial of the OX40 agonist ivuxolimab. These TCRs come from an adult with an advanced solid tumor such as melanoma, head and neck, liver or kidney cancer.

The chain links TRBV10-1 to TRBJ2-6, with D possibly matching TRBD1 (7 bases). V lost 6 bases and J 1 base, leaving 16 bases between the germline ends. This CDR3 has 17 amino acids. Germline lookup yields CDR1 WNHNN and CDR2 SYGVQD (reference sequence). The chain's CDR3 is CASSHGGGASGANVLTF. CDR3 sequence (DNA): TGCGCCAGCAGCCACGGAGGGGGCGCTTCTGGGGCCAACGTCCTGACTTTC.

This clone appeared once. V gene TRBV9 combines with J gene TRBJ2-7, with TRBD1 identical over 9 bases. The germline V gene has CDR1 SGDLS and CDR2 YYNGEE. CDR3 length: 15 residues. V was clipped by 4 bases and J by 1 base; unmatched bases: 6. DNA for the CDR3: TGTGCCAGCAGCCCCTCAGGGACAGGGTCCTACGAGCAGTACTTC. Residues: CASSPSGTGSYEQYF.